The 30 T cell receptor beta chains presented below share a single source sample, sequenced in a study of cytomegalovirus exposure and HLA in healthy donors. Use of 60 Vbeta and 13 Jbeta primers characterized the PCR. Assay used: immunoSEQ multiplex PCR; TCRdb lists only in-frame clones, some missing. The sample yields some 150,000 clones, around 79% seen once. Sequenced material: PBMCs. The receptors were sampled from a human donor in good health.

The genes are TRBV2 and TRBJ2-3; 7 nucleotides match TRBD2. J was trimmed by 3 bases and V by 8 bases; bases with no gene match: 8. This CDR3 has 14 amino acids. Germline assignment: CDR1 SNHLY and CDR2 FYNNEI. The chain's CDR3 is CASGMRELTDTQYF. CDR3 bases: TGTGCCAGCGGGATGCGGGAGCTGACAGATACGCAGTATTTT.

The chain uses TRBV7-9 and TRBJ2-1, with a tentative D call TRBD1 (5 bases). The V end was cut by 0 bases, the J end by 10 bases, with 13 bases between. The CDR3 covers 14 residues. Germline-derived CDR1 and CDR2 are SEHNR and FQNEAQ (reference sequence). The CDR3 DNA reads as TGTGCCAGCAGCTTAGCTGGGGCAGGAATAGAGCAGTTCTTC. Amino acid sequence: CASSLAGAGIEQFF.

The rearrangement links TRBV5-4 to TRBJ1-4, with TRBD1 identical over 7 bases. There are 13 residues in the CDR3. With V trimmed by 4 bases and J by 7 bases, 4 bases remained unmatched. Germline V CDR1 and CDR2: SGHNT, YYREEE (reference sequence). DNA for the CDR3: TGTGCCAGCAGCCGAAGGGACAGTGAAAAACTGTTTTTT. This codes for CASSRRDSEKLFF.

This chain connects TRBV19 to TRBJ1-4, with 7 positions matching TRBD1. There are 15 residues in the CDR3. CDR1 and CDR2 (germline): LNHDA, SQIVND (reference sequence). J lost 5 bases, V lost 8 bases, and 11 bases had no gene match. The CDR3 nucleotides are TGTGCCAGTTCACCCGAGGGGGCTGCGAATGAAAAACTGTTTTTT. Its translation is CASSPEGAANEKLFF.

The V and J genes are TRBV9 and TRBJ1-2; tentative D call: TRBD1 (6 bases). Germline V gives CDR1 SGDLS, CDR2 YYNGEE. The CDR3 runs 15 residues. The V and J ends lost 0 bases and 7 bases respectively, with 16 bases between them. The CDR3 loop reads CASSVGPQGLGGYTF. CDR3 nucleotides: TGTGCCAGCAGCGTAGGTCCTCAGGGGTTGGGTGGCTACACCTTC.

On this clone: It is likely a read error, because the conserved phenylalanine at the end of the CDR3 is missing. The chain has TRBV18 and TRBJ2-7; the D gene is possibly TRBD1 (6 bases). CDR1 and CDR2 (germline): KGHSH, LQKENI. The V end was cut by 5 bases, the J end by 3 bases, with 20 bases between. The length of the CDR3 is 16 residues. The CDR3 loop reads CASSTTLGQTIYEQYL. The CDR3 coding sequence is TGTGCCAGCTCAACGACACTCGGACAGACTATCTACGAGCAGTACCTC.

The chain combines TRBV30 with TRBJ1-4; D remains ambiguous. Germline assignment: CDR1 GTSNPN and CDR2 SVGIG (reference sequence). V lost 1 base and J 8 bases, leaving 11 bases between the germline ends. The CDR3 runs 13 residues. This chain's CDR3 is CAWSGADKEKLFF. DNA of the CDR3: TGTGCCTGGAGTGGGGCAGACAAAGAAAAACTGTTTTTT. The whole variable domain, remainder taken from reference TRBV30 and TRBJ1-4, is SQTIHQWPATLVQPVGSPLSLECTVEGTSNPNLYWYRQAAGRGLQLLFYSVGIGQISSEVPQNLSASRPQDRQFILSSKKLLLSDSGFYLCAWSGADKEKLFFGSGTQLSVL.

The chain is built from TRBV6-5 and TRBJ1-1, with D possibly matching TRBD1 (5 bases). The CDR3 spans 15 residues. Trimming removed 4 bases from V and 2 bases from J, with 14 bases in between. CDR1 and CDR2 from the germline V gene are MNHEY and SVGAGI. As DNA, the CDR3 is TGTGCCAGCAGTTCCTACAGGTGGGGCAACACTGAAGCTTTCTTT. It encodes CASSSYRWGNTEAFF.

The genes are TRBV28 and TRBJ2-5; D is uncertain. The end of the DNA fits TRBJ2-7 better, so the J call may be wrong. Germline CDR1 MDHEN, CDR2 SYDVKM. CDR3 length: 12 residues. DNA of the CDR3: TGTGCCAGCAGTAAAAGCTCCTACGAGCAGTACTTC. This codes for CASSKSSYEQYF.

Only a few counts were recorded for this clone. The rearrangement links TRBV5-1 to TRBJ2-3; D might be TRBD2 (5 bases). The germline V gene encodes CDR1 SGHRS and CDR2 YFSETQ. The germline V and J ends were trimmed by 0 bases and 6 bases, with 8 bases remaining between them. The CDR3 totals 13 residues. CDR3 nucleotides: TGCGCCAGCAGCTTGGCCTGGGAGGATACGCAGTATTTT. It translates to CASSLAWEDTQYF.

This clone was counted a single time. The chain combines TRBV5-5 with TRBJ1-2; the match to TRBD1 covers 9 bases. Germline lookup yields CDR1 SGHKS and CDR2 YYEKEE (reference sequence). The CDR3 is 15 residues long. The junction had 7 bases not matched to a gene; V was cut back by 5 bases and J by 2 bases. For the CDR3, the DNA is TGTGCCAGCAGGGTCACAGGGGGCGTAAACTATGGCTACACCTTC. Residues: CASRVTGGVNYGYTF.

The CDR3 nucleotides read TGTGCCAGCAGTTTAGTATTCTATTGGGGGCATGAATGGGGGACTGAAGCTTTCTTT. It translates to CASSLVFYWGHEWGTEAFF. The chain recombines TRBV28 with TRBJ1-1; tentatively, D is TRBD1 (6 bases). This CDR3 region has 19 residues. Trimming cost V 2 bases and J 5 bases, with 27 bases left between them. Looked up from germline, CDR1 is MDHEN and CDR2 is SYDVKM.

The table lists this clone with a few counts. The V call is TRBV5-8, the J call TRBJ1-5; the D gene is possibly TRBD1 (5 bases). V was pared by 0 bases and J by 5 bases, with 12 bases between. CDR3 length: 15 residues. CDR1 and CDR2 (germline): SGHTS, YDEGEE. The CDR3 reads CASSLGQGTYQPQHF. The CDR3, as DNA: TGTGCCAGCAGCTTGGGGCAGGGAACTTATCAGCCCCAGCATTTT.

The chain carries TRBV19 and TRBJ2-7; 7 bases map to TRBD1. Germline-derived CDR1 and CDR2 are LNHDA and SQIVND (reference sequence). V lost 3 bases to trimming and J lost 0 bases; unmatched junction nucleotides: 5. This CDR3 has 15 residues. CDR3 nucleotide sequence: TGTGCCAGTAGTATGCGACAGGGAGACTCCTACGAGCAGTACTTC. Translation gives CASSMRQGDSYEQYF.

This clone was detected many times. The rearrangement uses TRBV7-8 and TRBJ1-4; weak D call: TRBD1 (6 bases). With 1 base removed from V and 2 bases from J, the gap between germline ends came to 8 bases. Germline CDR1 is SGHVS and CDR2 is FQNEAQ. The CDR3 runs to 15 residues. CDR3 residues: CASSLDDRTNEKLFF. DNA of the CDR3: TGTGCCAGCAGCTTAGACGACAGGACTAATGAAAAACTGTTTTTT.

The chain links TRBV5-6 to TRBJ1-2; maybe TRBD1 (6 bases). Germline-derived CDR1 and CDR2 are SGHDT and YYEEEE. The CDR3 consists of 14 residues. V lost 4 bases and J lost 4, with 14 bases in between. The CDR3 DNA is TGTGCCAGCAGCCGACGGGACAAAGGCTATGGCTACACCTTC. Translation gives CASSRRDKGYGYTF. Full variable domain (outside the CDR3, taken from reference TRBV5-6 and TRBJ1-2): DAGVTQSPTHLIKTRGQQVTLRCSPKSGHDTVSWYQQALGQGPQFIFQYYEEEERQRGNFPDRFSGHQFPNYSSELNVNALLLGDSALYLCASSRRDKGYGYTFGSGTRLTVV.

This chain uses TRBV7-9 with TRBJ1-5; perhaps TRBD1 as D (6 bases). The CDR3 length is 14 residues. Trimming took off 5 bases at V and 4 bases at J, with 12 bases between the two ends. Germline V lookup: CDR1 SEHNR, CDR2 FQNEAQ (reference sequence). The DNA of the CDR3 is TGTGCCAGCAGCCCAGGGGATCTGAATCAGCCCCAGCATTTT. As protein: CASSPGDLNQPQHF.

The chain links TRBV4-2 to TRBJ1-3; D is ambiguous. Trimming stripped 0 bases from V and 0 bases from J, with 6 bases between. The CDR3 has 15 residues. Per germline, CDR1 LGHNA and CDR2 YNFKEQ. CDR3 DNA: TGTGCCAGCAGCCAAGATGGAGTCTCTGGAAACACCATATATTTT. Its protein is CASSQDGVSGNTIYF.

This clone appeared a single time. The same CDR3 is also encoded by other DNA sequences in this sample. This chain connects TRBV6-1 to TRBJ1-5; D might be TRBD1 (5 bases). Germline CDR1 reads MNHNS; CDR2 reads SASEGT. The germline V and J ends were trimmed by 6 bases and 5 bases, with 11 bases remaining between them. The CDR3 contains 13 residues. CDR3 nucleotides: TGTGCCAGCAGGTCCTGGGGGGATCAGCCCCAGCATTTT. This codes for CASRSWGDQPQHF.

The CDR3 region is CASSQRQTSGEQFF. Here the CDR3 DNA reads TGCGCCAGCAGCCAACGCCAAACTAGCGGTGAGCAGTTCTTC. J is TRBJ2-1 and V is TRBV10-1; 8 nucleotides line up with TRBD2. The trim removed 6 bases at V and 9 bases at J, leaving 10 bases unmatched. The germline gives CDR1 WNHNN, CDR2 SYGVQD (reference sequence). There are 14 residues in the CDR3.

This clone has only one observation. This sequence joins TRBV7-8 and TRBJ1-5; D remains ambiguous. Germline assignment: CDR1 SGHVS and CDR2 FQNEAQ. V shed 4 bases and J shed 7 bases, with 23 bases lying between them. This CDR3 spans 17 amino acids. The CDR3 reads CASSWMGGKLRGQPQHF. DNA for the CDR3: TGTGCCAGCAGCTGGATGGGTGGGAAGCTTCGAGGGCAGCCCCAGCATTTT. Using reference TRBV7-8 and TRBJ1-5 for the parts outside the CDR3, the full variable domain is GAGVSQSPRYKVAKRGQDVALRCDPISGHVSLFWYQQALGQGPEFLTYFQNEAQLDKSGLPSDRFFAERPEGSVSTLKIQRTQQEDSAVYLCASSWMGGKLRGQPQHFGDGTRLSIL.

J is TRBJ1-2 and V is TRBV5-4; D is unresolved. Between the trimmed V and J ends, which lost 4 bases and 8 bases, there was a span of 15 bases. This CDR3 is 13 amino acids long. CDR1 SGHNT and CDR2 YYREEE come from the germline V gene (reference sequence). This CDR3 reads CASSPRHGWGYTF. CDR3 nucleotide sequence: TGTGCCAGCAGCCCAAGGCACGGGTGGGGCTACACCTTC.

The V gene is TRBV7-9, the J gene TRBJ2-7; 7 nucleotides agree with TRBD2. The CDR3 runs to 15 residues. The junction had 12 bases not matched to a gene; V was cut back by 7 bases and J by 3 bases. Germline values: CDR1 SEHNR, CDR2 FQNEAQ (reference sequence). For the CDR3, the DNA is TGTGCCAGCACCGCTTGGGGGGGATCCAACTACGAGCAGTACTTC. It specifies CASTAWGGSNYEQYF.

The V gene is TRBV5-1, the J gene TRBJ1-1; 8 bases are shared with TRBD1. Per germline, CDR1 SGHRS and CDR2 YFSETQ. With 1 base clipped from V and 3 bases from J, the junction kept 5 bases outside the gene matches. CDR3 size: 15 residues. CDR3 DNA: TGCGCCAGCAGCTTGAGAGGACAGGGTGACACTGAAGCTTTCTTT. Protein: CASSLRGQGDTEAFF.

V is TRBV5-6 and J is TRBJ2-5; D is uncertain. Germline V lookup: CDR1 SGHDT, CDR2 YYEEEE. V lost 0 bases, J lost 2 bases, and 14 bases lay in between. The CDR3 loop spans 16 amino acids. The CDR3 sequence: CASSLVRDIPQETQYF. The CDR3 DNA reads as TGTGCCAGCAGCTTGGTGCGCGACATACCGCAAGAGACCCAGTACTTC.

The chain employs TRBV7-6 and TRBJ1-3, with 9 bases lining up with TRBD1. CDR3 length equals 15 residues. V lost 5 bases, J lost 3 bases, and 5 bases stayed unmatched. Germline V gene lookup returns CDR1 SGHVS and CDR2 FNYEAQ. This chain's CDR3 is CASSPDRGRGNTIYF. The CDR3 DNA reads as TGTGCCAGCAGCCCGGACAGGGGACGTGGAAACACCATATATTTT.

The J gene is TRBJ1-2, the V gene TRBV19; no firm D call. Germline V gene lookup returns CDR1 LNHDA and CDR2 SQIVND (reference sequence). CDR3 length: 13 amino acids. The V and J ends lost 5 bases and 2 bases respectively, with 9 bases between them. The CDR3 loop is CASSLQTNYGYTF. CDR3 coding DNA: TGTGCCAGTAGTCTCCAAACAAACTATGGCTACACCTTC.

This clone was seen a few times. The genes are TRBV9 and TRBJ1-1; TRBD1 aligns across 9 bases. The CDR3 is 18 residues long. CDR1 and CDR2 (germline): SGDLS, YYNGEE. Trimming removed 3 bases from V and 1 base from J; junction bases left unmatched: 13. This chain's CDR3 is CASSATFRMGQGNTEAFF. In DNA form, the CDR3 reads TGTGCCAGCAGCGCTACCTTCCGAATGGGACAGGGGAACACTGAAGCTTTCTTT.

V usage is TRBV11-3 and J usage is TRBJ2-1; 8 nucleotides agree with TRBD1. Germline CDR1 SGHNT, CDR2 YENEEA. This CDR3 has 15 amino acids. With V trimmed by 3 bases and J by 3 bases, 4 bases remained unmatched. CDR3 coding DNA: TGTGCCAGCAGCTTTCGGACAGGGAACTACAATGAGCAGTTCTTC. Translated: CASSFRTGNYNEQFF.

The CDR3 sequence: CASSQEGIAGATDTQYF. CDR3 bases: TGCGCCAGCAGCCAAGAGGGAATAGCGGGAGCTACAGATACGCAGTATTTT. This sequence joins TRBV4-1 and TRBJ2-3; 9 positions agree with TRBD2. Trimming cost V 0 bases and J 3 bases; bases outside gene matches: 7. The CDR3 has 17 amino acids. Germline-derived CDR1 and CDR2 are MGHRA and YSYEKL.